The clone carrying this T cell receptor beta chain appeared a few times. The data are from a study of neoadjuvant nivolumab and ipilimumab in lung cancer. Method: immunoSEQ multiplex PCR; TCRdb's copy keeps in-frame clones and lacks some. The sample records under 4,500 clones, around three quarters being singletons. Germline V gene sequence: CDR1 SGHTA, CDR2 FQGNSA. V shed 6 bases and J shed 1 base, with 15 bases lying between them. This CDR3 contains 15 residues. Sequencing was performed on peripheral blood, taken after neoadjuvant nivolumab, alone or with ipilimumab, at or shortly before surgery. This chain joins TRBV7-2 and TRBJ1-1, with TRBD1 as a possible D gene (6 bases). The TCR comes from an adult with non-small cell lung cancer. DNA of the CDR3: TGTGCCAGCAGATATACCGGGACATCGAACACTGAAGCTTTCTTT. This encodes CASRYTGTSNTEAFF. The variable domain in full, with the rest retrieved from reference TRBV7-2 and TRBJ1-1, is GAGVSQSPSNKVTEKGKDVELRCDPISGHTALYWYRQSLGQGLEFLIYFQGNSAPDKSGLPSDRFSAERTGGSVSTLTIQRTQQEDSAVYLCASRYTGTSNTEAFFGQGTRLTVV.